This TCR beta chain is from a study of long-term antiretroviral therapy in people with HIV (dated by TCRdb to between 2021 and 2023). Study-level background: The earliest samples were collected approximately a decade before the 2015 WHO recommendation for immediate ART, a period when ART was typically delayed until CD4 counts fell. Among the approximately 30 participants with HIV, around ten were female. From fewer than 35 adults with confirmed HIV infection, the cohort provided under 200 cryopreserved PBMC samples, gathered serially across a mean of around six years (range 1-12). No cross-contamination during QIAcube processing turned up in test extractions that ran a monoclonal T-cell line alongside around 32 polyclonal samples. This retrospective serial study examined whether starting ART and sustained HIV suppression were associated with changes in the composition and diversity of the TRB repertoire in peripheral blood. Overall study outcomes, separate from this receptor: Because pre-ART samples had limited cell numbers, profiling was done on unsorted PBMC rather than on sorted CD4+ and CD8+ T cells. Narrower CDR3 length ranges were observed in HIV repertoires than in controls, and an antigen-experienced repertoire with only a slight naive shift after ART was suggested by the network structure. Starting ART was linked to a significant rise in TRB diversity, yet even with long-term ART the diversity remained significantly lower than in transplant donor controls. Inferences about post-ART repertoire changes are limited because no data were available on ART adherence, viral resistance or therapy changes. The repertoire was dominated across all time points by expanded TRB clones identified before ART initiation, although this dominance was seen to fluctuate and to decrease in many PLHIV after ART. The samples span the years 2004 to 2017, and the ART regimens used may be less effective than current regimens. Owing to limited PBMC availability, only the TCR beta chain was sequenced, without alpha chain pairing.

V loses 0 bases of germline sequence and J loses 0 bases, and the interval between the two ends is 5 bases. Including the terminal cysteine and phenylalanine, the CDR3 comprises 15 residues. Only the CDR3 part of the read is kept: 45 bases, read in frame from the first base. CDR1 is given as WNHNN and CDR2 as SYGVQD, both from the germline V gene (reference sequence). The immunoSEQ hsTCRB v3.0 assay was used at survey level resolution for TRB variable region sequencing. The targeted TRB sequencing depth was roughly 35,000-50,000 T-cell genomes per sample. Pooled TRB libraries were sequenced on an Illumina MiSeq with a v3 150-cycle kit. Processing in the source paper ran as follows. Repertoire analysis ran in R within a reproducible Nextflow workflow covering QC, data transformation and analysis. LymphoSeq2, an R package for exploring AIRR-Seq data, was used to implement the custom analyses. Several samples that produced fewer than 5000 total TRB sequences were removed, so some 190 HIV repertoires were analyzed. Among the roughly 200 retained HIV repertoires, 55 to 65 were collected before ART initiation and around 130 after ART initiation. Repertoires were downsampled to 5000 TRB nucleotide sequences, and summary statistics were averaged over 100 downsampling iterations. TRB sequences were retained for analysis only if CDR3 regions of at least seven amino acids were present. Two measures captured diversity: a Shannon entropy-derived clonality score and the Gini coefficient. Repertoire networks linked the top 5000 CDR3 amino acid sequences whenever two sequences differed by an edit distance of one. Antigen specificity groups and MHC restriction were predicted for TRB CDR3 amino acid sequences with GLIPH2. To flag known CMV, EBV, HIV or tissue antigen associations, CDR3 amino acid sequences were matched against VDJdb and McPAS-TCR. Pre-ART, post-ART and control groups were compared with Wilcoxon signed-rank tests and Holm-Bonferroni correction. Sourced from immuneACCESS, this table was stored by TCRdb with only in-frame sequences that have V and J called. A share of the clones is absent; for the studies checked, an unresolved V gene accounts for under half, and the remainder has no known explanation. For V, J and clone size, that table is used; D and trimming come from the DNA. The sample has 25,000 to 35,000 clones on record, around 90% of them singletons. The ten biggest clones cover approximately 8.3% of the sample.

To be included, a participant needed at least one PBMC sample from before ART initiation plus at least two post-ART samples. Treatment was received in the United States of America by all participants with HIV. Before DNA extraction, cryopreserved samples containing about 0.95-10 million PBMC were thawed and washed. At the time of the earliest PBMC sample, participants with HIV were aged between about 20 and 60 years. Per participant, PBMC samples came from 1-4 timepoints prior to ART initiation and 2-8 timepoints following ART initiation, for a median of 7 samples. For every participant, serial HIV viral load, CD4+ T-cell count, ART history and demographic data were obtained. Genomic DNA was extracted from unsorted PBMC with a Qiagen kit on a QIAcube, processed in batches of 12 samples. Comments on this clone: This clone's antigen is unknown. No much larger clone is present one base from it, and per-base qualities are unavailable.

The sample here was unsorted PBMCs, taken 3.2 years before starting antiretroviral therapy. This sequence was found in a middle-aged man with HIV. This chain is built from TRBV10-1 and TRBJ2-2; the D gene remains uncertain. CDR3 sequence: CASSESRTNTGELFF. The sequenced DNA is TGCGCCAGCAGTGAGTCGAGGACGAACACCGGGGAGCTGTTTTTT.